These 16 T cell receptor beta chains originate from one sample sequenced in a study of vaccination effects on CD4 cells after COVID-19 (dated by TCRdb to the early 2020s). After less than eleven days of culture, CD4+ T cells were isolated with the EasySep CD4+ T cell isolation kit. Libraries were made using the immunoSEQ multiplex PCR assay. TCRdb holds this immuneACCESS table with in-frame rearrangements only. Some clones are missing; in checked studies, unresolved V genes explain under half, and the rest has no known cause. In all, the sample holds 50,000 to 70,000 clones, and 72% of those were seen once. The ten largest clonotypes hold roughly 25% of the sample. These receptors are not linked to any known antigen. This material consisted of CD4+ T cells from PBMCs cultured without peptide, taken before COVID-19 vaccination. The receptors derive from a human donor who had a prior SARS-CoV-2 infection.

The rearrangement uses TRBV7-9 and TRBJ1-1, with TRBD1 matching 7 bases. Losses at the gene ends were 5 bases for V and 4 bases for J; bases not matched to a gene: 7. CDR3 length: 14 amino acids. CDR1 is SEHNR and CDR2 is FQNEAQ in the germline V gene (reference sequence). CDR3: CASSTIRGGTEAFF. The CDR3 DNA reads as TGTGCCAGCAGCACGATCAGGGGGGGCACTGAAGCTTTCTTT.

The rearrangement links TRBV4-3 to TRBJ2-7; 9 positions agree with TRBD1. The CDR3 consists of 15 residues. CDR1 is LGHNA and CDR2 is YSLEER in the germline V gene. V was pared by 1 base and J by 2 bases, with 3 bases of the junction left unmatched. The CDR3 sequence is CASSQVRDRAYEQYF. As DNA, the CDR3 is TGCGCCAGCAGCCAAGTTAGGGACAGGGCCTACGAGCAGTACTTC.

V is TRBV27 and J is TRBJ1-1, with D hard to call. The CDR3 totals 15 residues. The V end lost 7 bases, the J end lost 2 bases, and 17 bases lay between the germline ends. The germline gives CDR1 MNHEY, CDR2 SMNVEV (reference sequence). The CDR3 sequence is CASNFGRGSNTEAFF. CDR3 nucleotide sequence: TGTGCCAGCAATTTTGGTCGGGGAAGTAACACTGAAGCTTTCTTT.

The chain uses TRBV4-1 and TRBJ2-7; TRBD2 agrees at 7 bases. CDR3 length equals 12 residues. V lost 3 bases to trimming and J lost 10 bases; unmatched junction nucleotides: 6. Looked up from germline, CDR1 is MGHRA and CDR2 is YSYEKL. The CDR3 protein is CASSHPQGLQYF. CDR3 nucleotide sequence: TGCGCCAGCAGCCATCCCCAGGGACTACAGTACTTC.

The V call is TRBV12-5, the J call TRBJ1-2; D possibly corresponds to TRBD1 (5 bases). Germline values: CDR1 LGHNT, CDR2 FRNRAP. There are 14 residues in the CDR3. Trimming left V 1 base short and J 8 bases short, with 14 bases between. CDR3 in amino acids: CASGLAGGVGGYTF. The CDR3 region has the DNA TGTGCTAGTGGTTTGGCGGGAGGGGTAGGCGGCTACACCTTC.

This chain links TRBV11-3 with TRBJ2-7; 9 bases line up with TRBD1. The germline V gene has CDR1 SGHNT and CDR2 YENEEA. The V segment lost 5 bases and the J segment 2 bases; nucleotides outside the gene matches: 16. This CDR3 has 18 amino acids. Written as DNA, the CDR3 is TGTGCCAGCAGCAAAAACAGGGGGCTGAAAAGTTCTCCCTACGAGCAGTACTTC. Translation: CASSKNRGLKSSPYEQYF.

This clone was found once. The chain links TRBV5-1 to TRBJ2-3; no firm D call. The V end lost 4 bases, the J end lost 4 bases, and 13 bases lay between the germline ends. The CDR3 contains 14 residues. Germline V lookup: CDR1 SGHRS, CDR2 YFSETQ. CDR3: CASSPVWAADTQYF. The CDR3 DNA is TGCGCCAGCAGCCCTGTGTGGGCTGCAGATACGCAGTATTTT. Filled out from reference TRBV5-1 and TRBJ2-3, the complete variable domain reads KAGVTQTPRYLIKTRGQQVTLSCSPISGHRSVSWYQQTPGQGLQFLFEYFSETQRNKGNFPGRFSGRQFSNSRSEMNVSTLELGDSALYLCASSPVWAADTQYFGPGTRLTVL.

This chain joins TRBV6-2 or TRBV6-3 and TRBJ2-3; 14 bases line up with TRBD2. Losses at the gene ends were 6 bases for V and 5 bases for J; bases not matched to a gene: 19. This CDR3 is 20 amino acids long. Looked up from germline, CDR1 is MNHEY and CDR2 is SVGEGT. The chain's CDR3 is CASSRATGTSGSRAGDTQYF. In DNA form, the CDR3 reads TGTGCCAGCAGCCGGGCGACCGGGACTAGCGGGAGTCGGGCGGGAGATACGCAGTATTTT.

This clone was counted a few times. The chain uses TRBV7-2 and TRBJ1-5; tentatively, D is TRBD1 (5 bases). Trimming left V 3 bases short and J 11 bases short, with 20 bases between. Looked up from germline, CDR1 is SGHTA and CDR2 is FQGNSA. This CDR3 has 15 residues. CDR3 amino acids: CASSLAIGSGRAQHF. DNA for the CDR3: TGTGCCAGCAGCTTGGCGATTGGATCGGGGCGAGCCCAGCATTTT.

The sample holds a few counts of this clone. This chain connects TRBV18 to TRBJ2-5; unclear D gene. The CDR3 runs 17 residues. The germline V and J ends were trimmed by 3 bases and 3 bases, with 20 bases remaining between them. CDR1 KGHSH and CDR2 LQKENI come from the germline V gene. The CDR3 here is CASSPQIGLSAEETQYF. CDR3 coding DNA: TGTGCCAGCTCACCCCAAATCGGTCTATCGGCAGAAGAGACCCAGTACTTC.

This clone has only a few counts. J is TRBJ2-7 and V is TRBV27; 7 positions agree with TRBD2. The CDR3 contains 14 residues. Germline trimming cut 8 bases from V and 6 bases from J; bases unmatched to any gene: 13. Germline values: CDR1 MNHEY, CDR2 SMNVEV (reference sequence). Here the CDR3 reads CASRRAGDAPEQYF. CDR3 DNA: TGTGCCAGCCGACGGGCGGGGGATGCACCCGAGCAGTACTTC.

The chain is built from TRBV6-5 and TRBJ1-2; 7 nucleotides line up with TRBD1. The length of the CDR3 is 13 residues. Germline CDR1 MNHEY, CDR2 SVGAGI. V shed 11 bases, J shed 4 bases, and the junction held 10 bases outside the gene matches. The CDR3 nucleotides are TGTGCCTGCACGGCGGGACAGCTCTATGGCTACACCTTC. Protein: CACTAGQLYGYTF.

This chain uses TRBV4-3 with TRBJ2-1; 9 bases agree with TRBD2. CDR1 is LGHNA and CDR2 is YSLEER in the germline V gene. Losses at the gene ends were 4 bases for V and 0 bases for J; bases not matched to a gene: 16. The CDR3 totals 20 residues. The CDR3 sequence is CASSPKVAGEQGSSYNEQFF. The CDR3, as DNA: TGCGCCAGCAGCCCCAAAGTAGCGGGGGAACAGGGGAGCTCCTACAATGAGCAGTTCTTC.

V and J are TRBV4-1 and TRBJ1-1; D may be TRBD1 (6 bases). This CDR3 region has 17 residues. V dropped 0 bases and J dropped 0 bases, with 14 bases sitting between them. The germline gives CDR1 MGHRA, CDR2 YSYEKL. The CDR3, as DNA: TGCGCCAGCAGCCAAGATCCAGGGGCGCGGTTGAACACTGAAGCTTTCTTT. Its protein product is CASSQDPGARLNTEAFF.

This clone was detected only a few times. The chain recombines TRBV20-1 with TRBJ2-7; D is undetermined. Trimming cost V 6 bases and J 5 bases, with 11 bases left between them. CDR3 length: 11 residues. Germline lookup yields CDR1 DFQATT and CDR2 SNEGSKA (reference sequence). This CDR3 reads CSAELRDEQYF. CDR3 coding DNA: TGCAGTGCAGAGCTACGGGACGAGCAGTACTTC.

The chain combines TRBV15 with TRBJ1-1, with D maybe TRBD1 (6 bases). Germline CDR1 and CDR2: LNHNV and YYDKDF (reference sequence). Trimming removed 3 bases at V and 4 bases at J, with 9 bases between. The CDR3 totals 13 residues. The DNA of the CDR3 is TGTGCCACCAGCAGGAACAGGGCCACTGAAGCTTTCTTT. Encoded protein: CATSRNRATEAFF.